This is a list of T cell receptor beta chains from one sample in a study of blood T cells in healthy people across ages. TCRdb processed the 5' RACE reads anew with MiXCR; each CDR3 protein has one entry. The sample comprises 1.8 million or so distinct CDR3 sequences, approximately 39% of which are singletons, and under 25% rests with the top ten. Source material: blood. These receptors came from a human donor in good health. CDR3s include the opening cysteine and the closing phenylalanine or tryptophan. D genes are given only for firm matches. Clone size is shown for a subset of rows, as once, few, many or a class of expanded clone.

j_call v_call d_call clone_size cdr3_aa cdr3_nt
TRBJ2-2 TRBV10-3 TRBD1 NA CAITGDRDAGELFF TGTGCCATCACTGGGGACAGGGATGCCGGGGAGCTGTTTTTT
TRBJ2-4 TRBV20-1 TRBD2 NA CSASAPTSSGYEEQYF TGCAGTGCTTCAGCTCCGACTAGCTCGGGCTATGAGGAGCAGTACTTC
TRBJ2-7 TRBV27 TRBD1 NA CASTRSIGTGSSYEQYF TGTGCCAGCACCCGATCCATCGGGACAGGGAGCTCCTACGAGCAGTACTTC
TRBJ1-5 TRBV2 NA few CASSEGPYNQPQHF TGTGCCAGCAGTGAAGGGCCGTATAATCAGCCCCAGCATTTT
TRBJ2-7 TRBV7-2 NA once CASSPQYSRYEQYF TGTGCCAGCAGTCCACAGTACAGCAGGTACGAGCAGTACTTC
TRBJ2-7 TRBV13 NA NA CASSLVNRDPYEQYF TGTGCCAGCAGCTTGGTAAACAGGGACCCCTACGAGCAGTACTTC
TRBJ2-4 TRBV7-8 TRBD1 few CASRPRTGFYGQYF TGTGCCAGCAGACCCCGGACAGGGTTCTACGGGCAGTACTTC
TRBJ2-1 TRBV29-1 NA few CSAIRYNEQFF TGCAGCGCGATTAGGTACAATGAGCAGTTCTTC
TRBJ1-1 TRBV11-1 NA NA CASRAQLNTEAFF TGTGCCAGCAGGGCGCAATTGAACACTGAAGCTTTCTTT
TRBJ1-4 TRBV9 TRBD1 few CASSPGTGLTNEKLFF TGTGCCAGCAGCCCGGGGACAGGGCTGACTAATGAAAAACTGTTTTTT
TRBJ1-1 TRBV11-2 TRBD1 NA CASSPLTGRDTEAFF TGTGCCAGCAGCCCACTGACAGGGCGGGACACTGAAGCTTTCTTT
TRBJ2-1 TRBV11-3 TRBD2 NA CASSLAPGLVWNEQFF TGTGCCAGCAGCTTAGCCCCGGGACTAGTCTGGAATGAGCAGTTCTTC
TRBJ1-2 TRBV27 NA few CASSFFGGDYGYTF TGTGCCAGCAGTTTTTTTGGGGGAGACTATGGCTACACCTTC
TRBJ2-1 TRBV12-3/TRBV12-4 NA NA CASKKGNPTYNEQFF TGTGCCAGCAAGAAGGGGAACCCTACCTACAATGAGCAGTTCTTC
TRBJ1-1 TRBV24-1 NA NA CATSEDGNTEAFF TGTGCCACCAGTGAGGACGGGAACACTGAAGCTTTCTTT
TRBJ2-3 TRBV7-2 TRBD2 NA CVSSLELAGGTDTQYF TGTGTCAGCAGCTTAGAGCTAGCGGGGGGAACAGATACGCAGTATTTT
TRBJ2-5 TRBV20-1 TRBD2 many CSALDLAGEETQYF TGCAGTGCTCTAGACCTAGCGGGGGAAGAGACCCAGTACTTC
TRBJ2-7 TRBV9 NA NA CASSPQGYGQYF TGTGCCAGCAGCCCCCAGGGTTACGGGCAGTACTTC
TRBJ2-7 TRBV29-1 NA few CSVEGAPPYEQYF TGCAGCGTTGAAGGGGCCCCCCCCTACGAGCAGTACTTC
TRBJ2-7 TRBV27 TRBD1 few CASSQGQGYFTEQYF TGTGCCAGCAGCCAGGGACAGGGATATTTCACCGAGCAGTACTTC
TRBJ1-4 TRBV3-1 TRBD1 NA CASSLSGTGGRANEKLFF TGTGCCAGCAGCCTTTCCGGGACAGGGGGTCGAGCTAATGAAAAACTGTTTTTT
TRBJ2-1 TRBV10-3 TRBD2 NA CAISAGVLTMEQFF TGTGCCATCAGCGCGGGGGTCCTTACAATGGAGCAGTTCTTC
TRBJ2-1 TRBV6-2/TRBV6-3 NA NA CASSYSTVSSYNEQFF TGTGCCAGCAGTTACTCAACAGTCAGCTCCTACAATGAGCAGTTCTTC
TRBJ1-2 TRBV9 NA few CASSVSPVENYGYTF TGTGCCAGCAGCGTATCCCCAGTGGAGAACTATGGCTACACCTTC
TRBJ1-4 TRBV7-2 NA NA CASKLGTAAELFF TGTGCCAGCAAGCTTGGGACGGCAGCCGAACTGTTTTTT
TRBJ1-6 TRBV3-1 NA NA CASSQISDSPLHF TGTGCCAGCAGCCAAATCTCCGATTCACCCCTCCACTTT
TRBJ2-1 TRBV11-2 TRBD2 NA CASRARTSGDYNEQFF TGTGCCAGCAGGGCCCGGACTAGCGGGGACTACAATGAGCAGTTCTTC
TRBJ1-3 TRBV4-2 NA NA CASSQGYSRSGNTIYF TGTGCCAGCAGCCAAGGGTACAGCCGCTCTGGAAACACCATATATTTT
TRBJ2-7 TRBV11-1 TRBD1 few CASSLSPGGSYEQYF TGTGCCAGCAGCCTCAGTCCAGGGGGCTCCTACGAGCAGTACTTC